These T cell receptor beta chains were read from a single sample in a study of early T cells in non-severe SARS-CoV-2 infection. TCRdb re-derived calls from the 5' RACE reads in MiXCR, one entry per CDR3 protein. The sample contains tens of thousands of distinct CDR3 sequences, approximately 7% of which appear only once. Input material: whole blood. Source of these receptors: an adult who was a healthcare worker with PCR-confirmed SARS-CoV-2 infection or an uninfected control (not recorded which). CDR3s include the opening cysteine and the closing phenylalanine or tryptophan. A D gene is named only where the DNA matches it firmly. The size field is filled for only some rows; it gives once, few, many or a size class.

clone size: many; J gene: TRBJ2-1; CDR3 length: 15; V gene: TRBV7-9; D gene: -; CDR3 DNA: TGTGCCAGCAGCTTAACCGGGGACTCCTACAATGAGCAGTTCTTC; CDR3 protein: CASSLTGDSYNEQFF
clone size: -; J gene: TRBJ2-5; CDR3 length: 12; V gene: TRBV5-1; D gene: -; CDR3 DNA: TGCGCCAGCAGCATCATCGAAGAGACCCAGTACTTC; CDR3 protein: CASSIIEETQYF
clone size: many; J gene: TRBJ2-1; CDR3 length: 17; V gene: TRBV11-2; D gene: -; CDR3 DNA: TGTGCCAGCAGGAGCTTTCCCGGCAGTCGAGACTACAATGAGCAGTTCTTC; CDR3 protein: CASRSFPGSRDYNEQFF
clone size: -; J gene: TRBJ2-7; CDR3 length: 15; V gene: TRBV4-1; D gene: TRBD2; CDR3 DNA: TGCGCCAGCAGCCAGACTAGCGGGAGCTCCTACGAGCAGTACTTC; CDR3 protein: CASSQTSGSSYEQYF
clone size: few; J gene: TRBJ1-4; CDR3 length: 15; V gene: TRBV9; D gene: -; CDR3 DNA: TGTGCCAGCAGCACCCGGTTAGCAACTAATGAAAAACTGTTTTTT; CDR3 protein: CASSTRLATNEKLFF
clone size: many; J gene: TRBJ2-2; CDR3 length: 13; V gene: TRBV20-1; D gene: -; CDR3 DNA: TGCAGTGCTAGAGTCCTGGAATCGGGGGAGCTGTTTTTT; CDR3 protein: CSARVLESGELFF
clone size: many; J gene: TRBJ2-1; CDR3 length: 12; V gene: TRBV19; D gene: -; CDR3 DNA: TGTGCCAGTGCCGATCCCTACAATGAGCAGTTCTTC; CDR3 protein: CASADPYNEQFF
clone size: many; J gene: TRBJ2-7; CDR3 length: 10; V gene: TRBV20-1; D gene: -; CDR3 DNA: TGCAGTGCTAACCCATACGAGCAGTACTTC; CDR3 protein: CSANPYEQYF
clone size: few; J gene: TRBJ2-7; CDR3 length: 11; V gene: TRBV6-1; D gene: -; CDR3 DNA: TGTGCCAGCAGTGAAGCCTACGAGCAGTACTTC; CDR3 protein: CASSEAYEQYF
clone size: many; J gene: TRBJ2-5; CDR3 length: 16; V gene: TRBV28; D gene: TRBD1; CDR3 DNA: TGTGCCAGCAGCTCCGTCGCAGGGGGATTCGGAGAGACCCAGTACTTC; CDR3 protein: CASSSVAGGFGETQYF
clone size: many; J gene: TRBJ2-7; CDR3 length: 13; V gene: TRBV29-1; D gene: -; CDR3 DNA: TGCAGCGTCGGTAGTCGTCGGGGATACGAGCAGTACTTC; CDR3 protein: CSVGSRRGYEQYF
clone size: many; J gene: TRBJ2-1; CDR3 length: 14; V gene: TRBV7-9; D gene: -; CDR3 DNA: TGTGCCAGCAGCTGGGGTACTCCCCAGGGTGAGCAGTTCTTC; CDR3 protein: CASSWGTPQGEQFF
clone size: many; J gene: TRBJ2-4; CDR3 length: 13; V gene: TRBV18; D gene: -; CDR3 DNA: TGTGCCAGCTCACCAAGGGAACGGGAACGTCAGTACTTC; CDR3 protein: CASSPRERERQYF
clone size: many; J gene: TRBJ2-7; CDR3 length: 16; V gene: TRBV5-1; D gene: TRBD1; CDR3 DNA: TGCGCCAGCAGACCTGATTACGGGACAGGGCGTTACGAGCAGTACTTC; CDR3 protein: CASRPDYGTGRYEQYF
clone size: many; J gene: TRBJ2-7; CDR3 length: 14; V gene: TRBV20-1; D gene: TRBD1; CDR3 DNA: TGCAGTGCCCGATGGGACAGCCGCTCCTACGAGCAGTACTTC; CDR3 protein: CSARWDSRSYEQYF
clone size: few; J gene: TRBJ1-1; CDR3 length: 13; V gene: TRBV2; D gene: -; CDR3 DNA: TGTGCCAGCAGTGAAGCTCTCGTCCCCGAAGCTTTCTTT; CDR3 protein: CASSEALVPEAFF
clone size: few; J gene: TRBJ2-7; CDR3 length: 14; V gene: TRBV9; D gene: -; CDR3 DNA: TGTGCCAGCAGCGTTGGGGCCCCCCGCTACGAGCAGTACTTC; CDR3 protein: CASSVGAPRYEQYF
clone size: many; J gene: TRBJ1-4; CDR3 length: 14; V gene: TRBV29-1; D gene: -; CDR3 DNA: TGCAGCGCAGCTAAGGACCTACGTAATGAAAAACTGTTTTTT; CDR3 protein: CSAAKDLRNEKLFF
clone size: many; J gene: TRBJ2-7; CDR3 length: 15; V gene: TRBV21-1; D gene: -; CDR3 DNA: TGTGCCAGCAGCAAAGTGGGCCTCGGGCCCTACGAGCAGTACTTC; CDR3 protein: CASSKVGLGPYEQYF
clone size: many; J gene: TRBJ2-7; CDR3 length: 13; V gene: TRBV15; D gene: -; CDR3 DNA: TGTGCCACCAGCAGAGATATCACCTACGAGCAGTACTTC; CDR3 protein: CATSRDITYEQYF
clone size: many; J gene: TRBJ2-5; CDR3 length: 14; V gene: TRBV6-1; D gene: TRBD2; CDR3 DNA: TGTGCCAGCAGCTCCCTAGCGGGACAAGAGACCCAGTACTTC; CDR3 protein: CASSSLAGQETQYF
clone size: -; J gene: TRBJ2-1; CDR3 length: 14; V gene: TRBV20-1; D gene: TRBD2; CDR3 DNA: TGCAGTGCCGGCACTAGCGGGAGGTACAATGAGCAGTTCTTC; CDR3 protein: CSAGTSGRYNEQFF
clone size: -; J gene: TRBJ1-2; CDR3 length: 15; V gene: TRBV14; D gene: TRBD1; CDR3 DNA: TGTGCCAGCAGCCAAGATTGGGCGGACAGGGAAGGCTACACCTTC; CDR3 protein: CASSQDWADREGYTF
clone size: -; J gene: TRBJ1-1; CDR3 length: 15; V gene: TRBV20-1; D gene: -; CDR3 DNA: TGCAGTGCTAGAGATTTTGCAGGGCCACCTTTTGAAGCTTTCTTT; CDR3 protein: CSARDFAGPPFEAFF